The 12 T cell receptor beta chains reported below all come from one sample, sequenced in a study of response to subunit inactivated influenza vaccine. From the RT-PCR reads, TCRdb called clonotypes with MiXCR, one entry per CDR3 protein. In the table there are 500,000 or so distinct CDR3 sequences, 16% of which are singletons. The specimen comprised CD4+ T cells sorted from PBMCs, sampled less than 30 months after vaccination. All receptors come from a man between 50 and 70 years old who received an inactivated influenza vaccine.

The rearrangement joins TRBV20-1 to TRBJ2-2; TRBD2 aligns across 11 bases. V lost 4 bases to trimming and J lost 5 bases; unmatched junction nucleotides: 6. This CDR3 region has 15 residues. Germline loops: CDR1 DFQATT, CDR2 SNEGSKA (reference sequence). CDR3 loop: CSANPTSGATGELFF. CDR3 DNA: TGCAGTGCTAACCCGACTAGCGGGGCAACCGGGGAGCTGTTTTTT.

This chain connects TRBV20-1 to TRBJ2-3; possibly TRBD2 for D (5 bases). Germline CDR1 is DFQATT and CDR2 is SNEGSKA (reference sequence). This CDR3 is built from 11 residues. V lost 6 bases and J lost 6, with 10 bases in between. For the CDR3, the DNA is TGCAGTGCAAATAGCGCCGATACGCAGTATTTT. The encoded protein is CSANSADTQYF.

The V gene is TRBV6-1, the J gene TRBJ1-1; TRBD1 might be the D (5 bases). The CDR3 contains 14 residues. Trimming cost V 6 bases and J 3 bases, with 14 bases left between them. From germline, CDR1 is MNHNS and CDR2 SASEGT. The CDR3 region has the DNA TGTGCCAGCAGGCAGGGACTAGCGGACACTGAAGCTTTCTTT. Its protein is CASRQGLADTEAFF.

This clonotype was detected a few times. This sequence joins TRBV5-6 and TRBJ2-7; D unclear. CDR1 and CDR2 (germline): SGHDT, YYEEEE. Trimming took off 1 base at V and 0 bases at J, with 8 bases between the two ends. CDR3 length: 14 amino acids. The DNA for the CDR3 is TGTGCCAGCAGCTTGATGGCGGTCTCCTACGAGCAGTACTTC. Translation gives CASSLMAVSYEQYF. Together with reference TRBV5-6 and TRBJ2-7, the CDR3 gives the full variable domain: DAGVTQSPTHLIKTRGQQVTLRCSPKSGHDTVSWYQQALGQGPQFIFQYYEEEERQRGNFPDRFSGHQFPNYSSELNVNALLLGDSALYLCASSLMAVSYEQYFGPGTRLTVT.

V is TRBV30 and J is TRBJ2-2, with D possibly being TRBD1 or TRBD2 (7 bases each). V dropped 2 bases and J dropped 8 bases, with 15 bases sitting between them. The CDR3 extends over 14 amino acids. Germline lookup yields CDR1 GTSNPN and CDR2 SVGIG (reference sequence). CDR3 sequence (DNA): TGTGCCTGGAGTTCATGGGGGGGACAGGGGGAGCTGTTTTTT. Its translation: CAWSSWGGQGELFF.

The chain employs TRBV15 and TRBJ2-5, with a weak D call TRBD2 (7 bases). This CDR3 is built from 14 residues. The germline gives CDR1 LNHNV, CDR2 YYDKDF (reference sequence). Trimming left V 4 bases short and J 5 bases short, with 14 bases between. DNA of the CDR3: TGTGCCACCAGCACCGTAGGGGGGGGGGAGACCCAGTACTTC. As protein: CATSTVGGGETQYF.

The genes are TRBV7-2 and TRBJ1-2; D may be TRBD1 (5 bases). This CDR3 contains 13 residues. The V gene lost 5 bases and the J gene lost 4 bases, with 11 bases spanning the gap. Germline V CDR1 and CDR2: SGHTA, FQGNSA. The CDR3 nucleotides are TGTGCCAGCAGCACCCGGGACTCCTATGGCTACACCTTC. This sequence encodes CASSTRDSYGYTF.

The V gene is TRBV7-3, the J gene TRBJ2-5, with 7 bases fitting TRBD2. This CDR3 comprises 14 residues. Per germline, CDR1 SGHTA and CDR2 FQGTGA. With V trimmed by 4 bases and J by 6 bases, 8 bases remained unmatched. In nucleotides, the CDR3 is TGTGCCAGCAGCTCCGGCGGAAGCGGGAAGACCCAGTACTTC. This gives the protein CASSSGGSGKTQYF.

This clonotype came up a few times. The J gene is TRBJ2-2, the V gene TRBV6-5; D not resolved. Trimming cost V 5 bases and J 1 base, with 11 bases left between them. This CDR3 is built from 15 residues. In germline, CDR1 is MNHEY, CDR2 SVGAGI. The CDR3 nucleotides read TGTGCCAGCAGTAACGGAGTACGGAACACCGGGGAGCTGTTTTTT. Protein product: CASSNGVRNTGELFF.

The gene calls are TRBV12-3 or TRBV12-4 and TRBJ1-2; D unclear. This CDR3 spans 13 amino acids. V lost 3 bases, J lost 8 bases, and 13 bases lay in between. CDR3 sequence reads: CASSFSRGNGYTF. DNA of the CDR3: TGTGCCAGCAGTTTTTCTAGAGGCAACGGCTACACCTTC.

In its sample, this clonotype was seen a few times. The chain joins TRBV20-1 to TRBJ2-1; TRBD1 matches 7 bases. The CDR3 has 13 residues. Trimming cost V 2 bases and J 6 bases; bases outside gene matches: 4. Germline CDR1 and CDR2: DFQATT and SNEGSKA (reference sequence). The CDR3 coding sequence is TGCAGTGCTAGAATACCAGGGGGCAATGAGCAGTTCTTC. Its translation: CSARIPGGNEQFF.

The chain carries TRBV4-3 and TRBJ1-2; D ambiguous. Germline assignment: CDR1 LGHNA and CDR2 YSLEER. The CDR3 has 16 residues. The V end lost 0 bases, the J end lost 4 bases, and 15 bases lay between the germline ends. CDR3 in DNA: TGCGCCAGCAGCCAAGATACACAGACTCCTTCCTATGGCTACACCTTC. Translation: CASSQDTQTPSYGYTF.